These 31 T cell receptor beta chains share one sample of origin, sequenced in a study of blood T cells in healthy people across ages. With a J-beta primer mix and a sample-barcoded 5' primer, a second PCR ran 7 to 11 cycles. TCRdb passed the 5' RACE reads through MiXCR, listing each CDR3 protein once. This sample has roughly 930,000 distinct CDR3 sequences, with roughly 50% found just once. Sequencing used blood. These receptors all stem from a man in his thirties or forties in good health.

This clonotype was seen a few times. This chain joins TRBV7-9 and TRBJ2-7, with 8 bases that match TRBD1. There are 13 residues in the CDR3. CDR1 and CDR2 (germline): SEHNR, FQNEAQ (reference sequence). V was pared by 8 bases and J by 3 bases, with 6 bases of the junction left unmatched. The CDR3 reads CASDGQGLYEQYF. The CDR3 nucleotides read TGTGCCAGCGATGGACAGGGCCTCTACGAGCAGTACTTC.

A remark on this clonotype: A far more abundant clone sits one base away, making this likely a read error. CDR3 bases: TGTGCCAGCAGTTTAAGCGGGGAGACCCAGAACTTC. This sequence encodes CASSLSGETQNF. The chain carries TRBV27 and TRBJ2-7; 7 nucleotides align to TRBD2. The CDR3 runs 12 residues. Per the germline V gene, CDR1 is MNHEY and CDR2 is SMNVEV (reference sequence).

On this clonotype itself: A much bigger clone sits one base away, suggesting this may be a read error. The chain recombines TRBV9 with TRBJ2-7; a weak D match, TRBD2 (5 bases). Germline values: CDR1 SGDLS, CDR2 YYNGEE. CDR3 length: 14 amino acids. The CDR3 DNA reads as TGTGCCAACAGCCCGGGGATCGGGTCCTACGAGCAGTACTTC. Translated: CANSPGIGSYEQYF. Supplemented by reference TRBV9 and TRBJ2-7, the full variable domain reads DSGVTQTPKHLITATGQRVTLRCSPRSGDLSVYWYQQSLDQGLQFLIQYYNGEERAKGNILERFSAQQFPDLHSELNLSSLELGDSALYFCANSPGIGSYEQYFGPGTRLTVT.

Here the CDR3 reads CATSRDPVPGTETQYF. Here the CDR3 DNA reads TGTGCCACCAGCAGAGATCCCGTTCCGGGGACGGAGACCCAGTACTTC. The chain employs TRBV15 and TRBJ2-7; the D call may be TRBD1 or TRBD2 (5 bases each). The J call may be wrong; the DNA end is better matched by TRBJ2-5. This CDR3 has 16 residues. The germline V gene encodes CDR1 LNHNV and CDR2 YYDKDF (reference sequence).

This clonotype was seen a handful of times. The chain has TRBV14 and TRBJ1-2; TRBD1 aligns across 9 bases. CDR1 is SGHDN, CDR2 FVKESK, per germline. The CDR3 extends over 16 amino acids. J gave up 4 bases and V 1 base, and 7 bases lay outside the gene matches. The CDR3 loop is CASSQGGDRVFYGYTF. DNA for the CDR3: TGTGCCAGCAGCCAAGGAGGGGACAGGGTTTTCTATGGCTACACCTTC.

The V call is TRBV20-1, the J call TRBJ2-7; D gene unclear. This CDR3 region has 14 residues. V was trimmed by 2 bases and J by 0 bases, leaving 11 bases between them. CDR1 is DFQATT, CDR2 SNEGSKA, per germline (reference sequence). The CDR3 protein is CSARPESDSYEQYF. Here the CDR3 DNA reads TGCAGTGCTAGACCAGAATCGGACTCCTACGAGCAGTACTTC.

This chain uses TRBV24-1 with TRBJ2-5; no definite D call. In germline, CDR1 is KGHDR, CDR2 SFDVKD. The V end was cut by 4 bases, the J end by 0 bases, with 8 bases between. This CDR3 spans 14 amino acids. The chain's CDR3 is CATSDALYQETQYF. CDR3 nucleotides: TGTGCCACCAGTGACGCCTTGTACCAAGAGACCCAGTACTTC.

The CDR3 loop is CSARDLKTSTDTQYF. Written as DNA, the CDR3 is TGCAGTGCTAGAGATTTGAAAACTTCCACAGATACGCAGTATTTT. V and J are TRBV20-1 and TRBJ2-3, with D unclear. Trimming pared 0 bases from V and 2 bases from J, leaving 12 bases between. This CDR3 region has 15 residues. The germline CDR1 and CDR2 sequences are DFQATT and SNEGSKA (reference sequence).

In this sample, this clonotype turned up a few times. The chain links TRBV7-2 to TRBJ2-5; tentatively, D is TRBD1 or TRBD2 (5 bases each). The J call is in doubt because the DNA end fits TRBJ2-7 better. This CDR3 comprises 15 residues. Germline V gene data show CDR1 as SGHTA and CDR2 as FQGNSA. CDR3 nucleotide sequence: TGTGCCAGCAGCTTAGTATGGCAGGGAGAGGGCGAGCAGTACTTC. As protein: CASSLVWQGEGEQYF.

Many counts were recorded for this clonotype. The rearrangement uses TRBV29-1 and TRBJ2-1; possible D gene TRBD1, 6 bases. Germline CDR1 is SQVTM and CDR2 is ANQGSEA. This CDR3 spans 13 amino acids. Trimming pared 6 bases from V and 5 bases from J, leaving 14 bases between. The CDR3 region is CSVQGSGDNEQFF. The CDR3 DNA follows: TGCAGCGTCCAGGGTTCAGGGGACAATGAGCAGTTCTTC.

This clonotype has a handful of counts. The gene calls are TRBV7-2 and TRBJ2-6, with 9 bases matching TRBD1. The J segment lost 3 bases and the V segment lost 4 bases, leaving 10 bases of the junction unmatched. This CDR3 has 18 residues. Germline V gene sequence: CDR1 SGHTA, CDR2 FQGNSA. The CDR3 DNA is TGTGCCAGCAGCTCACCTGGTGACAGGGGGTTTGGGGCCAACGTCCTGACTTTC. Translated: CASSSPGDRGFGANVLTF.

J is TRBJ1-1 and V is TRBV29-1; D remains ambiguous. Germline V CDR1 and CDR2: SQVTM, ANQGSEA. This CDR3 has 13 residues. Trimming left V 6 bases short and J 0 bases short, with 11 bases between. The chain's CDR3 is CSVTGVLNTEAFF. CDR3 coding DNA: TGCAGCGTGACTGGGGTCCTGAACACTGAAGCTTTCTTT.

In this sample, this clonotype turned up a few times. V usage is TRBV7-9 and J usage is TRBJ2-5; TRBD1 matches at 7 bases. This CDR3 has 16 residues. Per germline, CDR1 SEHNR and CDR2 FQNEAQ (reference sequence). The V and J ends lost 2 bases and 0 bases, in that order; junction bases with no gene match: 6. The CDR3 DNA is TGTGCCAGCAGCTTATGGACAGGACCGTACCAAGAGACCCAGTACTTC. Residues: CASSLWTGPYQETQYF.

The gene calls are TRBV30 and TRBJ2-7; tentatively, D is TRBD1 (5 bases). The CDR3 has 14 amino acids. The germline V gene has CDR1 GTSNPN and CDR2 SVGIG (reference sequence). With 3 bases removed from V and 0 bases from J, the gap between germline ends came to 12 bases. The DNA of the CDR3 is TGTGCCTGGAGCGCCGGACACTTCTCCTACGAGCAGTACTTC. Amino acid sequence: CAWSAGHFSYEQYF.

The rearrangement joins TRBV7-2 to TRBJ2-1; D is unresolved. This CDR3 comprises 12 residues. Germline CDR1 reads SGHTA; CDR2 reads FQGNSA. V lost 1 base, J lost 9 bases, and 7 bases lay in between. CDR3 sequence: CASSLDRTEQFF. DNA of the CDR3: TGTGCCAGCAGCTTAGATCGGACTGAGCAGTTCTTC.

This rearrangement joins TRBV14 to TRBJ1-4; D remains ambiguous. CDR1 and CDR2 from the germline V gene are SGHDN and FVKESK. V lost 1 base, J lost 8 bases, and 11 bases lay in between. This CDR3 contains 14 residues. The CDR3 DNA follows: TGTGCCAGCAGCCAAGTCCGGGCTAGCGAAAAACTGTTTTTT. It codes for CASSQVRASEKLFF.

In its sample, this clonotype was seen many times. The chain's CDR3 is CSARSSDSYQETQYF. The CDR3 coding sequence is TGCAGTGCTAGGTCGTCGGACAGTTACCAAGAGACCCAGTACTTC. This chain links TRBV20-1 with TRBJ2-5, with D possibly TRBD1 on 6 matching bases. The CDR3 totals 15 residues. Germline CDR1 DFQATT, CDR2 SNEGSKA (reference sequence). V shed 3 bases and J shed 0 bases, with 14 bases lying between them.

The rearrangement joins TRBV4-2 to TRBJ2-1; 8 bases line up with TRBD2. The CDR3 is made up of 17 amino acids. The junction had 12 bases not matched to a gene; V was cut back by 0 bases and J by 8 bases. The germline CDR1 and CDR2 sequences are LGHNA and YNFKEQ. The CDR3 here is CASSQDLRTSLGHEQFF. The CDR3 region has the DNA TGTGCCAGCAGCCAAGATCTGAGGACTAGCCTTGGTCATGAGCAGTTCTTC.

This chain joins TRBV20-1 and TRBJ2-1; D assignment may be TRBD1 or TRBD2 (6 bases each). Trimming cost V 1 base and J 7 bases, with 11 bases left between them. The CDR3 loop spans 13 amino acids. From germline, CDR1 is DFQATT and CDR2 SNEGSKA (reference sequence). CDR3 bases: TGCAGTGCTAGAGGCACAGGGACTAATGAGCAGTTCTTC. Translated: CSARGTGTNEQFF.

V gene TRBV4-2 combines with J gene TRBJ2-3; TRBD2 matches 9 bases. Germline loops: CDR1 LGHNA, CDR2 YNFKEQ. The CDR3 has 19 residues. V lost 0 bases to trimming and J lost 0 bases; unmatched junction nucleotides: 10. CDR3 sequence reads: CASSQDGGPSGISTDTQYF. DNA for the CDR3: TGTGCCAGCAGCCAAGATGGGGGTCCTAGCGGGATTAGCACAGATACGCAGTATTTT.

This clonotype was found a few times. The chain couples TRBV9 to TRBJ1-2; 7 nucleotides agree with TRBD1. This CDR3 is built from 15 residues. The germline V gene has CDR1 SGDLS and CDR2 YYNGEE. The V and J ends lost 4 bases and 0 bases, in that order; junction bases with no gene match: 6. CDR3 DNA sequence: TGTGCCAGCAGCCGCGGGGACAGAGCTAACTATGGCTACACCTTC. This gives the protein CASSRGDRANYGYTF.

This clonotype was detected a few times. V usage is TRBV5-1 and J usage is TRBJ1-2; D gene ambiguous. The germline gives CDR1 SGHRS, CDR2 YFSETQ. The CDR3 is 15 residues long. Trimming stripped 4 bases from V and 0 bases from J, with 13 bases between. The CDR3 sequence is CASSPRRGANYGYTF. CDR3 in DNA: TGCGCCAGCAGCCCGAGACGCGGGGCTAACTATGGCTACACCTTC.

With regard to this clonotype: A much larger clone differs from this one at a single base, so this may be a read error. The chain links TRBV20-1 to TRBJ1-5; 7 bases line up with TRBD1. From germline, CDR1 is DFQATT and CDR2 SNEGSKA (reference sequence). This CDR3 comprises 13 residues. The CDR3 region is CRARDREGQPQHF. CDR3 nucleotides: TGCAGGGCTAGAGACAGGGAGGGTCAGCCCCAGCATTTT.

For this clonotype: Given a much more abundant clone one base away, this may be a read error. The genes are TRBV5-1 and TRBJ2-3; 9 nucleotides agree with TRBD2. Germline V gene sequence: CDR1 SGHRS, CDR2 YFSETQ. The CDR3 runs to 16 residues. Trimming removed 9 bases from V and 2 bases from J; junction bases left unmatched: 13. The CDR3 bases are TGCGCCAACAGGGAATCGAGCGGGGGGTCCACAGATACGCAGTATTTT. It encodes CANRESSGGSTDTQYF.

This chain joins TRBV11-3 and TRBJ2-7, with D tentatively TRBD2 (6 bases). Germline assignment: CDR1 SGHNT and CDR2 YENEEA. Trimming took 1 base from V and 2 from J, leaving 12 bases between them. The CDR3 loop spans 15 amino acids. CDR3 protein: CASSLAGGVAYEQYF. The DNA for the CDR3 is TGTGCCAGCAGCTTAGCCGGCGGGGTGGCCTACGAGCAGTACTTC.

The CDR3 sequence: CAISGRTSGGVNTQYF. CDR3 bases: TGTGCCATCAGTGGGAGGACTAGCGGGGGAGTTAATACGCAGTATTTT. The genes are TRBV10-3 and TRBJ2-3; the match to TRBD2 covers 13 bases. After removal of 4 bases from V and 7 bases from J, the junction contained 8 bases not matched to a gene. Germline CDR1 and CDR2: ENHRY and SYGVKD. This CDR3 has 16 amino acids.

Only a few counts were recorded for this clonotype. V is TRBV12-3 or TRBV12-4 and J is TRBJ1-1, with 7 bases that match TRBD1. This CDR3 has 17 residues. Trimming took 2 bases from V and 4 from J; bases not matched to a gene: 13. The CDR3 bases are TGTGCCAGCAGTTTACTAATTCCACTAACAGGGGCCACTGAAGCTTTCTTT. Translation gives CASSLLIPLTGATEAFF.

This clonotype showed up just a few times. The chain carries TRBV7-6 and TRBJ1-3, with a tentative D call TRBD1 (5 bases). The V and J ends lost 8 bases and 4 bases respectively, with 9 bases between them. The CDR3 length is 12 residues. Germline lookup yields CDR1 SGHVS and CDR2 FNYEAQ. In DNA, the CDR3 is TGTGCCAGCCGGGGCTCCGGAAACACCATATATTTT. It codes for CASRGSGNTIYF.

The chain links TRBV6-1 to TRBJ2-3, with 7 positions matching TRBD1. This CDR3 region has 14 residues. Per the germline V gene, CDR1 is MNHNS and CDR2 is SASEGT. Germline trimming cut 7 bases from V and 1 base from J; bases unmatched to any gene: 5. The CDR3 region is CASIDRAGTDTQYF. As DNA, the CDR3 is TGTGCCAGCATAGACAGGGCGGGCACAGATACGCAGTATTTT.

The chain is built from TRBV29-1 and TRBJ2-1; D remains ambiguous. CDR3 length: 11 amino acids. Deletions cut 7 bases from V and 4 bases from J, with 8 bases between. The germline V gene encodes CDR1 SQVTM and CDR2 ANQGSEA. CDR3 region: CSGQAYNEQFF. In nucleotides, the CDR3 is TGCAGCGGGCAGGCTTACAATGAGCAGTTCTTC.

The V call is TRBV29-1, the J call TRBJ2-5; 7 positions match TRBD1. Germline V gene sequence: CDR1 SQVTM, CDR2 ANQGSEA. The length of the CDR3 is 14 residues. The V and J ends lost 3 bases and 11 bases, in that order; junction bases with no gene match: 15. CDR3 bases: TGCAGCGTTGAGGGCAGGGGGTCCTACAATGAGCAGTACTTC. It codes for CSVEGRGSYNEQYF.